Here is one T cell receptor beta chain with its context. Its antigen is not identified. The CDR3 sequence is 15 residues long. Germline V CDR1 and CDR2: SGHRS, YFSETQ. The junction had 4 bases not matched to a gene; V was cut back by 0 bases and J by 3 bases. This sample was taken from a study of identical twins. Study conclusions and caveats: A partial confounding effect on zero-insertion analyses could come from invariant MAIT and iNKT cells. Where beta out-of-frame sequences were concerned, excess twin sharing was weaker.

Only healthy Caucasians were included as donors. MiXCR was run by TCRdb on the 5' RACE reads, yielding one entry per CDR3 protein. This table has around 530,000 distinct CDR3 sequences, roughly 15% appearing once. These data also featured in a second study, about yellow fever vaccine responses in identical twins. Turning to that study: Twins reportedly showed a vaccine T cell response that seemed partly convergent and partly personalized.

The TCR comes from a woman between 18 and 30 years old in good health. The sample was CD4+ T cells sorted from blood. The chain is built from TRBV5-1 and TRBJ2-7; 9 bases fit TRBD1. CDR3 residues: CASSLGGTGHYEQYF. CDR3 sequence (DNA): TGCGCCAGCAGCTTGGGGGGGACAGGGCACTACGAGCAGTACTTC.